Listed here is a single T cell receptor beta chain. The data derive from a study of blood T cell repertoires in COVID-19. About the research overall: The origin of the acute and convalescent COVID-19 samples was the United States, Italy and Spain. Sources were T cells, B-cell-depleted T cells, or PBMCs; the material itself was cDNA or gDNA.

Germline values: CDR1 LNHDA, CDR2 SQIVND (reference sequence). The CDR3 is 14 amino acids. Losses at the gene ends were 5 bases for V and 6 bases for J; bases not matched to a gene: 2. As originally analysed: Estimates of nucleated cell counts were drawn from the amplification of reference gene primers. Here immunoSEQ multiplex PCR was the method, and the copy in TCRdb shows in-frame clones only, minus some. Clonal size and the V and J genes are those of that table, whereas D and trimming came from the DNA. The sample lists roughly 100,000 clones, around 82% occurring once. The sequenced sample was peripheral blood. This chain links TRBV19 with TRBJ2-2; 11 nucleotides line up with TRBD2. The sequence was collected from a human donor in a cohort sampled during active or convalescent COVID-19. As DNA, the CDR3 is TGTGCCAGTAGTTTAGCGGGGGGGCCCGGGGAGCTGTTTTTT. Its translation is CASSLAGGPGELFF.